Listed below are T cell receptor beta chains from one sample, sequenced in a study of T-cell memory formation after mild COVID-19. TCRdb recomputed calls from the 5' RACE reads with MiXCR, one row per CDR3 protein. The table shows around 320,000 distinct CDR3 sequences, with 28% occurring only once. Input material: PBMCs or a T cell subset sorted from them (not recorded which). These TCRs come from an adult woman who had mild COVID-19 (a few samples of this study predate the infection). Cell type and time point are not known. CDR3s include the opening cysteine and the closing phenylalanine or tryptophan. D genes are given only for firm matches.

TRBJ2-1 - TRBV29-1 CSVEPPGENEQFF
TRBJ1-2 - TRBV15 CATSRAGRVGYGYTF
TRBJ2-1 TRBD1 TRBV5-1 CASSPGQGAYNEQFF
TRBJ2-7 - TRBV4-1 CASSQGSVNEQYF
TRBJ1-3 - TRBV3-1 CASSRDGVSSGNTIYF
TRBJ2-4 - TRBV2 CASQQGGKNIQYF
TRBJ2-2 TRBD2 TRBV20-1 CSARAGGGTGELFF
TRBJ2-3 TRBD1 TRBV29-1 CSVASGTGGRDTQYF
TRBJ1-1 - TRBV7-8 CASSPVTGWVETEAFF
TRBJ1-2 TRBD1 TRBV12-3/TRBV12-4 CASSVPGTGGRNYGYTF
TRBJ2-1 - TRBV6-6 CASSYGFNEQFF
TRBJ2-3 - TRBV5-5 CASSLWDTDTQYF
TRBJ2-2 - TRBV7-2 CASGWTYTGELFF
TRBJ1-1 - TRBV29-1 CSVEDELKGNTEAFF
TRBJ2-7 - TRBV4-1 CASSQDRTDYEQYF
TRBJ2-7 - TRBV2 CASSAEGGYEQYF
TRBJ2-3 TRBD1 TRBV30 CAWIRTGGTTTDTQYF
TRBJ1-5 TRBD1 TRBV19 CASRPGQGIRQPQHF
TRBJ2-7 - TRBV6-2/TRBV6-3 CASNVDWTNSYEQYF
TRBJ1-1 - TRBV2 CASYRDYRNRAFF
TRBJ2-7 - TRBV27 CASSLSRVHEQYF
TRBJ2-2 - TRBV5-1 CASRGDRSVGELFF
TRBJ2-1 - TRBV4-2 CASSPGGSGVLNEQFF
TRBJ2-3 - TRBV12-3/TRBV12-4 CASSLLGYQDTQYF
TRBJ1-5 TRBD1 TRBV6-2/TRBV6-3 CASSNRRQGQVNQPQHF
TRBJ2-5 TRBD2 TRBV3-1 CASSRGLAGGGQETQYF
TRBJ1-2 - TRBV5-1 CASSLAYRETGGYTF
TRBJ1-1 TRBD1 TRBV4-1 CASSQDQGGRGLNTEAFF
TRBJ2-7 TRBD2 TRBV10-3 CAISAATGRLAGMRYEQYF
TRBJ2-3 TRBD2 TRBV7-3 CASSFWGEGHSDTQYF
TRBJ2-3 TRBD1 TRBV24-1 CATSDYAGTGVTDTQYF
TRBJ1-1 - TRBV19 CASEEGGADTEAFF
TRBJ2-4 - TRBV7-9 CASSEGRAAKNIQYF
TRBJ2-5 - TRBV6-5 CASTWGAQETQYF
TRBJ1-5 - TRBV20-1 CSARVLRAQPQHF
TRBJ2-5 TRBD2 TRBV29-1 CSVSSAGGETQYF
TRBJ2-7 - TRBV2 CASMEQLSSYEQYF
TRBJ2-7 - TRBV12-3/TRBV12-4 CASSFQTGISRDEQYF
TRBJ1-1 - TRBV6-2/TRBV6-3 CASTSVGTEAFF
TRBJ2-7 TRBD1 TRBV6-2/TRBV6-3 CASSYSETPGQGSYEQYF
TRBJ2-5 - TRBV7-8 CASSLRLSRETQYF
TRBJ2-3 - TRBV2 CASMRDNTDTQYF
TRBJ2-7 - TRBV7-9 CASSQTGYEQYF
TRBJ1-1 TRBD1 TRBV6-5 CASSYGTAKKNTEAFF
TRBJ1-2 TRBD1 TRBV6-5 CASSPGQGGYTF
TRBJ1-6 - TRBV14 CASSQTAPPLHF
TRBJ1-2 TRBD1 TRBV7-6 CASSPGQGSFYGYTF
TRBJ2-7 - TRBV2 CASSESAGSEQYF
TRBJ1-6 TRBD1 TRBV20-1 CSAGTGGFYNSPLHF
TRBJ2-7 TRBD2 TRBV18 CASSPSGIPNEQYF
TRBJ2-7 - TRBV11-3 CASSLDPSSFYEQYF
TRBJ2-3 TRBD1 TRBV9 CASSISGGEADTQYF
TRBJ2-7 TRBD1 TRBV5-1 CASSPRTGGPYEQYF
TRBJ1-5 - TRBV19 CASSIVGGLGGVISNQPQHF
TRBJ1-2 - TRBV7-9 CASSLPINYGYTF